Each of the 11 T cell receptor beta chains below was sequenced from the same sample in a study of blood T cells in healthy people across ages. Next came a second PCR, run for about 6 to 12 cycles, which used a sample-barcoded 5' primer along with a J-beta primer mix. TCRdb fed the 5' RACE reads into MiXCR, producing one record per CDR3 protein. The table has some 1.4 million distinct CDR3 sequences, around two fifths seen once. Material for sequencing was blood. All receptors come from a woman in her late teens or twenties in good health.

CDR3 sequence (DNA): TGTGCCAGCAGTTTCTATAGGGCCGGGACTAGCAACGCAGATACGCAGTATTTT. Translated, it gives CASSFYRAGTSNADTQYF. This rearrangement joins TRBV28 to TRBJ2-3; 9 positions agree with TRBD2. Trimming at V came to 3 bases and at J to 4 bases, leaving 14 bases not matched to a gene. The CDR3 has 18 amino acids. CDR1 is MDHEN, CDR2 SYDVKM, per germline.

A few counts support this clonotype. J is TRBJ2-5 and V is TRBV7-9; unclear D gene. The V end was cut by 4 bases, the J end by 2 bases, with 17 bases between. This CDR3 has 16 residues. Germline V gives CDR1 SEHNR, CDR2 FQNEAQ (reference sequence). The CDR3 DNA reads TGTGCCAGCAGCTCCAACCCAGGAGTAGGGCAAGAGACCCAGTACTTC. Translation: CASSSNPGVGQETQYF.

A word on this clonotype: Sequence at one end of the junction differs from germline and may be a read error. This chain joins TRBV20-1 and TRBJ2-7, with unresolved D. There are 11 residues in the CDR3. The germline gives CDR1 DFQATT, CDR2 SNEGSKA (reference sequence). As DNA, the CDR3 is TGCGGTGCTAGATATCAGGACGAGCAGTACTTC. Protein sequence: CGARYQDEQYF.

The rearrangement uses TRBV7-9 and TRBJ2-3; TRBD1 matches at 8 bases. Losses at the gene ends were 5 bases for V and 7 bases for J; bases not matched to a gene: 8. This CDR3 is 14 amino acids long. CDR1 is SEHNR and CDR2 is FQNEAQ in the germline V gene (reference sequence). The chain's CDR3 is CASSLTGEGYTQYF. As DNA, the CDR3 is TGTGCCAGCAGCCTGACAGGGGAAGGGTATACGCAGTATTTT.

This clonotype has more than one count but fewer than ten. The chain uses TRBV12-3 or TRBV12-4 and TRBJ2-3; 8 positions agree with TRBD2. CDR3 size: 14 residues. V was pared by 5 bases and J by 8 bases, with 9 bases of the junction left unmatched. The CDR3 loop reads CASSLQGLAPTQYF. The CDR3 coding sequence is TGTGCCAGCAGTCTCCAAGGACTAGCCCCTACGCAGTATTTT.

This clonotype was counted between two and nine times. This sequence joins TRBV7-9 and TRBJ1-2; no clear D. V was shortened by 4 bases and J by 13 bases, with 13 bases between the two germline ends. The V gene's germline CDR1 is SEHNR and CDR2 FQNEAQ (reference sequence). The CDR3 extends over 11 amino acids. The CDR3 here is CASSSHGWSTF. The CDR3, as DNA: TGTGCCAGCAGCTCCCACGGGTGGTCCACCTTC.

The chain recombines TRBV9 with TRBJ2-6, with unresolved D. The V end was cut by 0 bases, the J end by 0 bases, with 4 bases between. Germline lookup yields CDR1 SGDLS and CDR2 YYNGEE. CDR3 size: 15 residues. Here the CDR3 DNA reads TGTGCCAGCAGCGTAGTTCACTCTGGGGCCAACGTCCTGACTTTC. Translated, it gives CASSVVHSGANVLTF.

The gene calls are TRBV2 and TRBJ2-7, with 7 bases matching TRBD2. The length of the CDR3 is 15 residues. In germline, CDR1 is SNHLY, CDR2 FYNNEI. J lost 7 bases, V lost 1 base, and 10 bases had no gene match. CDR3 region: CASSEEPGGSNEQYF. CDR3 DNA sequence: TGTGCCAGCAGTGAAGAGCCGGGAGGTAGCAATGAGCAGTACTTC.

Only a few counts were recorded for this clonotype. V gene TRBV29-1 combines with J gene TRBJ1-1, with D unresolved. Germline V gene sequence: CDR1 SQVTM, CDR2 ANQGSEA. CDR3 length equals 13 residues. Trimming stripped 4 bases from V and 6 bases from J, with 15 bases between. In nucleotides, the CDR3 is TGCAGCGTTGCACGCAGCCTGGCCGCTGAAGCTTTCTTT. Protein product: CSVARSLAAEAFF.

This clonotype was observed a few times. The chain links TRBV9 to TRBJ1-2, with 8 positions matching TRBD1. The V gene's germline CDR1 is SGDLS and CDR2 YYNGEE. The junction had 9 bases not matched to a gene; V was cut back by 4 bases and J by 4 bases. This CDR3 region has 15 residues. In nucleotides, the CDR3 is TGTGCCAGCAGCCCGGCCGGGACAGGTTTCTATGGCTACACCTTC. Its translation is CASSPAGTGFYGYTF.

With regard to this clonotype: The junction does not match germline at one end; this may be a read error. The chain links TRBV7-9 to TRBJ2-7; D not resolved. CDR1 and CDR2 from the germline V gene are SEHNR and FQNEAQ (reference sequence). The CDR3 is made up of 15 amino acids. As DNA, the CDR3 is TGTGCCGGCAGCTTACAAGAAGGCGAGTTGCGTGAGCAGTACTTC. It translates to CAGSLQEGELREQYF.